These T cell receptor beta chains were read from a single sample in a study of human T cells and chemical hapten exposure. From the RACE reads, TCRdb called clonotypes with MiXCR, one entry per CDR3 protein. The sample contains about 260,000 distinct CDR3 sequences, 7.5% to 10% of which appear only once. This material consisted of whole blood, taken in connection with sensitization to the hapten diphenylcyclopropenone (DPC). Every receptor here comes from a middle-aged woman with alopecia areata. Some clones in this sample may be carry-over from other donors' samples. Each CDR3 is given with its conserved first and last residue. D genes are given only for firm matches.

cdr3_aa: CASSPPPASYNEQFF
v_call: TRBV27
d_call: .
j_call: TRBJ2-1

cdr3_aa: CASSPLPSGSGTDTQYF
v_call: TRBV5-1
d_call: TRBD2
j_call: TRBJ2-3

cdr3_aa: CASSQRARAGSNEQYF
v_call: TRBV7-2
d_call: TRBD2
j_call: TRBJ2-7

cdr3_aa: CASSPTWGRGYEQYF
v_call: TRBV6-5
d_call: .
j_call: TRBJ2-7

cdr3_aa: CASSLGLRDEQYF
v_call: TRBV7-9
d_call: .
j_call: TRBJ2-7

cdr3_aa: CASSSGRHLPLHF
v_call: TRBV7-2
d_call: .
j_call: TRBJ1-6

cdr3_aa: CASSLRGSGPSYEQYF
v_call: TRBV28
d_call: .
j_call: TRBJ2-7

cdr3_aa: CSARNRASEQYF
v_call: TRBV20-1
d_call: .
j_call: TRBJ2-7

cdr3_aa: CATARDLGETQYF
v_call: TRBV24-1
d_call: .
j_call: TRBJ2-5

cdr3_aa: CSARDLAGGPDTQYF
v_call: TRBV20-1
d_call: TRBD2
j_call: TRBJ2-3

cdr3_aa: CAAHQTGGSAFF
v_call: TRBV6-5
d_call: TRBD1
j_call: TRBJ1-1

cdr3_aa: CSAHGRELPLADTQYF
v_call: TRBV20-1
d_call: TRBD2
j_call: TRBJ2-3

cdr3_aa: CASSQEMGFGSDTQYF
v_call: TRBV4-3
d_call: .
j_call: TRBJ2-3

cdr3_aa: CASSQEPSGSPLHF
v_call: TRBV14
d_call: .
j_call: TRBJ1-6

cdr3_aa: CASSYSWGAQQPQHF
v_call: TRBV6-5
d_call: .
j_call: TRBJ1-5

cdr3_aa: CASSFSGALEKLFF
v_call: TRBV3-1
d_call: .
j_call: TRBJ1-4